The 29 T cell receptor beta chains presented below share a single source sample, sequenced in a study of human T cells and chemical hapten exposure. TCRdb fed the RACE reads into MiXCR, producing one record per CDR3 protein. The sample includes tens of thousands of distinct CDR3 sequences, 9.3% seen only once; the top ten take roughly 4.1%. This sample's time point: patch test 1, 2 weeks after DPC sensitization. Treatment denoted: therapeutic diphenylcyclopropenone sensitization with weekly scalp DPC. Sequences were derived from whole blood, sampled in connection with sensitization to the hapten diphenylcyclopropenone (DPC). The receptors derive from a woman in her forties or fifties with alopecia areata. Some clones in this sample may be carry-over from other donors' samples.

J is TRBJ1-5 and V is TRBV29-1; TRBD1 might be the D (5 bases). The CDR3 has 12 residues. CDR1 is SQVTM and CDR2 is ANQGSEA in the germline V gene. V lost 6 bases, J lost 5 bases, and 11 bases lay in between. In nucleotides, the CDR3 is TGCAGCGTGGGGGATTTAGATCAGCCCCAGCATTTT. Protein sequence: CSVGDLDQPQHF.

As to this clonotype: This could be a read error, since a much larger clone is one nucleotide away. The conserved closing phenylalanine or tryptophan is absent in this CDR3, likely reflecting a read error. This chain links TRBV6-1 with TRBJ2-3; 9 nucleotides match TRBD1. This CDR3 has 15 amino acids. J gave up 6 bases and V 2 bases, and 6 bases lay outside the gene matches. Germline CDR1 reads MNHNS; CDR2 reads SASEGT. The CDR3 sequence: CASSELGQGVDTQYY. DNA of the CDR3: TGTGCCAGCAGTGAATTGGGACAGGGTGTCGATACGCAGTATTAT.

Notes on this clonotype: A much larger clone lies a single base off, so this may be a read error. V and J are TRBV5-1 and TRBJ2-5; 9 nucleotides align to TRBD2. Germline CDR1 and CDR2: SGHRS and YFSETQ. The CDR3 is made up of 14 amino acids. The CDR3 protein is CTSSAGGPQETQYF. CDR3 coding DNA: TGCACCAGCAGCGCGGGAGGGCCTCAAGAGACCCAGTACTTC.

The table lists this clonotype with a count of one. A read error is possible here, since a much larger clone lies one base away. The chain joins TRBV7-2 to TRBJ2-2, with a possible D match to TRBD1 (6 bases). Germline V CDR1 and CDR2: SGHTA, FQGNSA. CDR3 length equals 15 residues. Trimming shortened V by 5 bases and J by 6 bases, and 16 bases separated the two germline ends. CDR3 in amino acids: CASSIQGTLAGELFF. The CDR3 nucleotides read TGTGCCAGCAGCATTCAGGGGACGCTCGCCGGGGAGCTGTTTTTT.

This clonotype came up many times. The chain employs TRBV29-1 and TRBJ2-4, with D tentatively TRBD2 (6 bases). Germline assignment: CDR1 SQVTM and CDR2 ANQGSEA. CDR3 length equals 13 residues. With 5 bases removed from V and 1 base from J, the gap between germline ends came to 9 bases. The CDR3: CSVRREAKNIQYF. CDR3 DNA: TGCAGCGTTAGACGGGAGGCCAAAAACATTCAGTACTTC.

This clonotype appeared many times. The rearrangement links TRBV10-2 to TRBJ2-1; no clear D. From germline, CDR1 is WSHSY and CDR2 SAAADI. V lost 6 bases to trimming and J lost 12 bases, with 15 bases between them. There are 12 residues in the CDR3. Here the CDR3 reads CASSLLRDWQFF. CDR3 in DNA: TGCGCCAGCAGCCTACTTAGGGATTGGCAGTTCTTC.

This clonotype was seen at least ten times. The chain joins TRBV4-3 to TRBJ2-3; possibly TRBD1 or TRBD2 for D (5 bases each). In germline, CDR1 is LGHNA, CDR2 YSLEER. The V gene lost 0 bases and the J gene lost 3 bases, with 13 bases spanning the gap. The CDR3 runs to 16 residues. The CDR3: CASSQDLLAGTDTQYF. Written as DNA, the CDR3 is TGCGCCAGCAGCCAAGATCTTCTAGCAGGGACAGATACGCAGTATTTT.

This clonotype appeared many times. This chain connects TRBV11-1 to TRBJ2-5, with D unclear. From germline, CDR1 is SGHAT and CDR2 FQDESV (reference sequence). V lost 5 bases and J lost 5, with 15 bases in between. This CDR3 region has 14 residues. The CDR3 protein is CASSNGPQWETQYF. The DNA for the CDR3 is TGTGCCAGCAGCAACGGGCCTCAGTGGGAGACCCAGTACTTC.

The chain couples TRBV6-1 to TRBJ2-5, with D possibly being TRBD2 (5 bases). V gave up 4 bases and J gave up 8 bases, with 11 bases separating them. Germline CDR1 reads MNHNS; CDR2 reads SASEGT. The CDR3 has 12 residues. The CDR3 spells CASSGRSGTQYF. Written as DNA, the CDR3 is TGTGCCAGCAGTGGAAGATCGGGAACCCAGTACTTC.

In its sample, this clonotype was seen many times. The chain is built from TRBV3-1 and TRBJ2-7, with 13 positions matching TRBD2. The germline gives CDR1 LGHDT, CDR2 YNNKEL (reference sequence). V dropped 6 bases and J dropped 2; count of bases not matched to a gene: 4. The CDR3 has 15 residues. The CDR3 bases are TGTGCCAGCAGTAAGACTAGCGGGAGGCCCTACGAGCAGTACTTC. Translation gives CASSKTSGRPYEQYF.

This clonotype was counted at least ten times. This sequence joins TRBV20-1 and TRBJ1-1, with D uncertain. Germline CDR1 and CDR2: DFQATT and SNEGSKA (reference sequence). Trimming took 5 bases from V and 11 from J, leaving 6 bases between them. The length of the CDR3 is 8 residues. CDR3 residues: CSAHPAFF. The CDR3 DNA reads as TGCAGTGCTCACCCGGCTTTCTTT.

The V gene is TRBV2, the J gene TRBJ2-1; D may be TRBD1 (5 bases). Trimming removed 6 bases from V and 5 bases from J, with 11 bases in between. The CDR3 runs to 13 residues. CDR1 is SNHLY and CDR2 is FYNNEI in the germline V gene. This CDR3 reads CASRQGLDNEQFF. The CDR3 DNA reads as TGTGCCAGCAGGCAGGGTTTGGACAATGAGCAGTTCTTC.

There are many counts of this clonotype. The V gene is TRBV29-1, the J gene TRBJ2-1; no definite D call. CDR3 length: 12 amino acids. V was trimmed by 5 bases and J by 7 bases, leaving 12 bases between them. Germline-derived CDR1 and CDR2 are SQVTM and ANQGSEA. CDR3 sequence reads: CSVTSRHNEQFF. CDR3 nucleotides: TGCAGCGTTACATCAAGGCATAATGAGCAGTTCTTC.

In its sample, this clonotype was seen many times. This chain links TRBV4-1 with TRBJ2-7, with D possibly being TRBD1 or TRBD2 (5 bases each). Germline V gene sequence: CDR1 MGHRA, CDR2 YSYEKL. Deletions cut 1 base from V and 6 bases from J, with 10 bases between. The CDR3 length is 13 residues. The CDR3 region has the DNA TGCGCCAGCAGCCAAGGCCGGGGACGCGAGCAGTACTTC. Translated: CASSQGRGREQYF.

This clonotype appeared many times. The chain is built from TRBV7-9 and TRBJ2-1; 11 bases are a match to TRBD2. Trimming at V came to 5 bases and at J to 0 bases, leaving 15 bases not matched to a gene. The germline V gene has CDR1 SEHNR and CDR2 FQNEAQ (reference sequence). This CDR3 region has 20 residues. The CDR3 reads CASSPNGTSGWFSSYNEQFF. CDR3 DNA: TGTGCCAGCAGCCCAAACGGGACTAGCGGTTGGTTCAGCTCCTACAATGAGCAGTTCTTC.

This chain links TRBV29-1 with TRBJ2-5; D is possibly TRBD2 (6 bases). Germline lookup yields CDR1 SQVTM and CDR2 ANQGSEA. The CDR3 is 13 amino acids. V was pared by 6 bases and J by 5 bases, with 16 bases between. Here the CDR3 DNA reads TGCAGCGTCCGCCCATCGGGACTGGAGACCCAGTACTTC. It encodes CSVRPSGLETQYF. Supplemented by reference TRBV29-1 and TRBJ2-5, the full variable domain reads SAVISQKPSRDICQRGTSLTIQCQVDSQVTMMFWYRQQPGQSLTLIATANQGSEATYESGFVIDKFPISRPNLTFSTLTVSNMSPEDSSIYLCSVRPSGLETQYFGPGTRLLVL.

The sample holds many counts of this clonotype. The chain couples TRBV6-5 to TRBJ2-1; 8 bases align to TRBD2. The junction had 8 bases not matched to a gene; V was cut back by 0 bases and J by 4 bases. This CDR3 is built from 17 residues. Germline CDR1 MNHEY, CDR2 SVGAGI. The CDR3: CASSYSYGRAPYNEQFF. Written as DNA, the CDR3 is TGTGCCAGCAGTTACTCGTACGGGAGGGCCCCTTACAATGAGCAGTTCTTC.

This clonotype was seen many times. The CDR3 protein is CASSPKNVGTEAFF. CDR3 in DNA: TGTGCCAGCTCACCAAAAAACGTCGGGACTGAAGCTTTCTTT. The rearrangement joins TRBV18 to TRBJ1-1; no reliable D call. V dropped 2 bases and J dropped 5 bases, with 12 bases sitting between them. This CDR3 contains 14 residues. CDR1 and CDR2 (germline): KGHSH, LQKENI. Filled out from reference TRBV18 and TRBJ1-1, the complete variable domain reads NAGVMQNPRHLVRRRGQEARLRCSPMKGHSHVYWYRQLPEEGLKFMVYLQKENIIDESGMPKERFSAEFPKEGPSILRIQQVVRGDSAAYFCASSPKNVGTEAFFGQGTRLTVV.

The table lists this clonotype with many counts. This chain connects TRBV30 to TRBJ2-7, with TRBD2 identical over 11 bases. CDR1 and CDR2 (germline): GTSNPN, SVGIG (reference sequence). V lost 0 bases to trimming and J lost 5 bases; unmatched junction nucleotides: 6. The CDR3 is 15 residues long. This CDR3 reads CAWSVAASGRNEQYF. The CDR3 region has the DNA TGTGCCTGGAGTGTAGCGGCTAGCGGGAGGAACGAGCAGTACTTC.

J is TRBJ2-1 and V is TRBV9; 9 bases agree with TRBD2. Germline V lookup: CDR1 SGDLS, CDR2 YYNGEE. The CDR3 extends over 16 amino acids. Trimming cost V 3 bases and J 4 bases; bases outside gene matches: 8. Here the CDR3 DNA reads TGTGCCAGCAGCGCTAGCGGGGTTGTAGGGTACAATGAGCAGTTCTTC. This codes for CASSASGVVGYNEQFF.

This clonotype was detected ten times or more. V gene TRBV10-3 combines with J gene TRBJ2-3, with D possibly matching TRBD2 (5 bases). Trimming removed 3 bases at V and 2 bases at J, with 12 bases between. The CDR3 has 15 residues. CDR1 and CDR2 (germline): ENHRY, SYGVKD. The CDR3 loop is CAISEAGINTDTQYF. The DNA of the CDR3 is TGTGCCATCAGTGAAGCCGGGATTAACACAGATACGCAGTATTTT.

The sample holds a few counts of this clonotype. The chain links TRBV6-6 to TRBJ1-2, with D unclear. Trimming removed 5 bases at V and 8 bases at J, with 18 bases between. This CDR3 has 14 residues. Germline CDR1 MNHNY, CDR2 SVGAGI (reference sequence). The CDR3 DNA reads TGTGCCAGCAGTAAGGATGACGGACCGGGGGGCTACACCTTC. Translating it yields CASSKDDGPGGYTF.

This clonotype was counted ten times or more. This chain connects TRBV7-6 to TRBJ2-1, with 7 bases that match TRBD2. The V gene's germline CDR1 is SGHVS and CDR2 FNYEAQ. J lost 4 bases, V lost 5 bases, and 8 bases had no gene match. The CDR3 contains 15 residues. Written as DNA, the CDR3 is TGTGCCAGCAGCATTAGCGGGTCCCAGTACAATGAGCAGTTCTTC. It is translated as CASSISGSQYNEQFF.

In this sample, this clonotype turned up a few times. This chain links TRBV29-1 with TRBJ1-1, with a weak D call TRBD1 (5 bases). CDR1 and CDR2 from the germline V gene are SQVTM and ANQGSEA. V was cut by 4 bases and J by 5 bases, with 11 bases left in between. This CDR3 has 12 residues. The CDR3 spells CSVGGDRTEAFF. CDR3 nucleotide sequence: TGCAGCGTTGGAGGGGACCGGACTGAAGCTTTCTTT.

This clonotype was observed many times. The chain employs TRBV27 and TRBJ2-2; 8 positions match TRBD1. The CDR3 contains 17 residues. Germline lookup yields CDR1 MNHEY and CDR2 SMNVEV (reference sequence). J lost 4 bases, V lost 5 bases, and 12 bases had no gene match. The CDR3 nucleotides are TGTGCCAGCAGTCCGACCCCGAGACAGGGGACCACCGGGGAGCTGTTTTTT. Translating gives CASSPTPRQGTTGELFF.

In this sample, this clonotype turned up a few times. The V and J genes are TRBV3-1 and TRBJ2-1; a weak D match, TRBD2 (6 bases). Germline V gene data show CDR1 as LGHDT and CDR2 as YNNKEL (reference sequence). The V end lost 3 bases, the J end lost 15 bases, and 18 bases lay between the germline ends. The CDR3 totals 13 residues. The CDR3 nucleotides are TGTGCCAGCAGCCAGGCTTCGACTAGTTCACGGTTCTTC. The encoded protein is CASSQASTSSRFF.

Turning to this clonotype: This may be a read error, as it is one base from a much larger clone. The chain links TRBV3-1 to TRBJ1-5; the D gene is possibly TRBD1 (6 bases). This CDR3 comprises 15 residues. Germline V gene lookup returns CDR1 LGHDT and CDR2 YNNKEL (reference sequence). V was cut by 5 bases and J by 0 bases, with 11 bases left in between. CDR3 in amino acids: CASSTGSVSNQPQHF. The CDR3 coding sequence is TGTGCCAGCAGCACAGGGTCAGTTAGCAATCAGCCCCAGCATTTT.

The DNA of the CDR3 is TGTGCCAGCAGCTTGGGCGTGTGGGAGCGAGCTTTCTTT. Translated, it gives CASSLGVWERAFF. The genes are TRBV5-6 and TRBJ1-1; D call uncertain. CDR1 SGHDT and CDR2 YYEEEE come from the germline V gene. The CDR3 is 13 amino acids. V lost 0 bases, J lost 10 bases, and 13 bases lay in between.

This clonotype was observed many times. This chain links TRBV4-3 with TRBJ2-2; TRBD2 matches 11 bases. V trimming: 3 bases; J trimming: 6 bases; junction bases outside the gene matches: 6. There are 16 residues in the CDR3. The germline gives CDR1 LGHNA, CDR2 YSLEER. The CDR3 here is CASSHRVAGGPGELFF. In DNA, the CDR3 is TGCGCCAGCAGCCACCGTGTAGCGGGAGGGCCCGGGGAGCTGTTTTTT.